What follows are 30 T cell receptor beta chains derived from one specimen sequenced in a study of cytomegalovirus exposure and HLA in healthy donors. PCR employed 60 Vbeta and 13 Jbeta primers. The data were produced by immunoSEQ multiplex PCR, yet TCRdb's version contains in-frame clones alone and is incomplete. The sample lists under 200,000 clones, approximately 70% occurring once. What was sequenced was PBMCs. All receptors derive from a woman aged 30 to 39 in good health and CMV-seronegative.

As DNA, the CDR3 is TGTGCCAGCGGCGATTCGTCGACTACTCGGGAGACCCAGTACTTC. Amino acid sequence: CASGDSSTTRETQYF. The chain recombines TRBV5-5 with TRBJ2-5; D is possibly TRBD2 (5 bases). Germline V gene data show CDR1 as SGHKS and CDR2 as YYEKEE (reference sequence). The V end was cut by 7 bases, the J end by 5 bases, with 21 bases between. There are 15 residues in the CDR3.

This chain links TRBV2 with TRBJ2-7, with TRBD1 matching 8 bases. Unmatched junction bases numbered 5, after V lost 4 bases and J lost 0 bases. CDR3 size: 15 residues. Germline V lookup: CDR1 SNHLY, CDR2 FYNNEI. In nucleotides, the CDR3 is TGTGCCAGCAGTGTTGTGACAGGGGCCTCCTACGAGCAGTACTTC. Translation: CASSVVTGASYEQYF.

The chain joins TRBV27 to TRBJ2-1; 7 bases line up with TRBD2. The germline CDR1 and CDR2 sequences are MNHEY and SMNVEV (reference sequence). Trimming took 6 bases from V and 4 from J; bases not matched to a gene: 9. CDR3 length: 15 amino acids. The CDR3 protein is CASRVLAGVYNEQFF. CDR3 bases: TGTGCCAGCAGGGTTCTTGCGGGGGTATACAATGAGCAGTTCTTC.

The chain joins TRBV30 to TRBJ1-2, with D possibly matching TRBD1 (6 bases). This CDR3 is 14 amino acids long. Germline V gene data show CDR1 as GTSNPN and CDR2 as SVGIG (reference sequence). Between the trimmed V and J ends, which lost 3 bases and 0 bases, there was a span of 11 bases. The CDR3 region has the DNA TGTGCCTGGAGAGACAGGCCTTCTAACTATGGCTACACCTTC. Translated: CAWRDRPSNYGYTF.

The chain recombines TRBV29-1 with TRBJ1-1; D is perhaps TRBD1 (5 bases). The V end lost 4 bases, the J end lost 1 base, and 10 bases lay between the germline ends. Germline CDR1 is SQVTM and CDR2 is ANQGSEA. The CDR3 extends over 13 amino acids. DNA for the CDR3: TGCAGCGTTGGGGGCTACCAGAACACTGAAGCTTTCTTT. Residues: CSVGGYQNTEAFF.

The rearrangement joins TRBV2 to TRBJ2-3, with D possibly matching TRBD2 (6 bases). The CDR3 spans 14 residues. The V gene's germline CDR1 is SNHLY and CDR2 FYNNEI. V shed 6 bases and J shed 2 bases, with 12 bases lying between them. As DNA, the CDR3 is TGTGCCAGCAGGGGGACTGGCTACACAGATACGCAGTATTTT. Its protein is CASRGTGYTDTQYF.

The chain combines TRBV4-2 with TRBJ2-7, with 10 positions matching TRBD1. CDR1 is LGHNA, CDR2 YNFKEQ, per germline. With V trimmed by 4 bases and J by 6 bases, 6 bases remained unmatched. The CDR3 runs to 14 residues. CDR3 bases: TGTGCCAGCAGCCCGGGACAGGGGTTTTCCGAGCAGTACTTC. It translates to CASSPGQGFSEQYF.

Only a few counts were recorded for this clone. V gene TRBV6-5 combines with J gene TRBJ2-2, with 8 positions matching TRBD2. The CDR3 has 15 residues. The junction had 7 bases not matched to a gene; V was cut back by 5 bases and J by 5 bases. Per germline, CDR1 MNHEY and CDR2 SVGAGI. This chain's CDR3 is CASSRKREWTGELFF. The CDR3 DNA reads TGTGCCAGCAGTCGAAAGCGGGAGTGGACCGGGGAGCTGTTTTTT.

The chain combines TRBV18 with TRBJ2-5, with D possibly being TRBD2 (5 bases). CDR1 and CDR2 from the germline V gene are KGHSH and LQKENI. CDR3 size: 14 residues. The germline V and J ends were trimmed by 0 bases and 5 bases, with 10 bases remaining between them. The CDR3 protein is CASSPPASRETQYF. CDR3 nucleotide sequence: TGTGCCAGCTCACCACCGGCTAGCCGGGAGACCCAGTACTTC.

To note about this clone: Other nucleotide sequences in the sample specify the same CDR3. This chain joins TRBV6-5 and TRBJ2-7; TRBD1 matches 11 bases. The germline CDR1 and CDR2 sequences are MNHEY and SVGAGI. V lost 0 bases, J lost 2 bases, and 0 bases stayed unmatched. This CDR3 is 15 amino acids long. The CDR3 DNA follows: TGTGCCAGCAGTTACTCGGGACAGGGGGCCTACGAGCAGTACTTC. It codes for CASSYSGQGAYEQYF.

The chain carries TRBV28 and TRBJ1-5; 7 positions agree with TRBD1. Germline CDR1 is MDHEN and CDR2 is SYDVKM. This CDR3 is built from 17 residues. Losses at the gene ends were 6 bases for V and 5 bases for J; bases not matched to a gene: 16. This CDR3 reads CASSLGSRGPQHQPQHF. In nucleotides, the CDR3 is TGTGCCAGCAGCCTAGGAAGTAGGGGGCCCCAGCATCAGCCCCAGCATTTT.

The chain couples TRBV11-2 to TRBJ1-2, with 12 bases lining up with TRBD1. The CDR3 covers 16 residues. V shed 4 bases and J 5 bases; nucleotides not matched to a gene: 8. Germline CDR1 and CDR2: SGHAT and FQNNGV. DNA for the CDR3: TGTGCCAGCAGCTCCCTCCGGGACAGGGGGCTTTATGGCTACACCTTC. It encodes CASSSLRDRGLYGYTF.

CDR3 region: CASSIDLRTSGGTDTQYF. CDR3 coding DNA: TGTGCCAGTAGTATAGACCTCAGGACTAGCGGGGGAACAGATACGCAGTATTTT. The chain recombines TRBV19 with TRBJ2-3; 13 nucleotides align to TRBD2. V gave up 0 bases and J gave up 3 bases; unmatched junction bases: 6. This CDR3 comprises 18 residues. From germline, CDR1 is LNHDA and CDR2 SQIVND (reference sequence).

Only one count was recorded for this clone. In DNA form, the CDR3 reads TGTGCCAGCAGAATTCGTGCTGGGGCCAACGTCCTGACTTTC. This translates into CASRIRAGANVLTF. This chain connects TRBV28 to TRBJ2-6; D not certain. The V gene's germline CDR1 is MDHEN and CDR2 SYDVKM. The V end lost 6 bases, the J end lost 2 bases, and 8 bases lay between the germline ends. The CDR3 totals 14 residues.

The chain carries TRBV4-3 and TRBJ2-7; TRBD2 aligns across 10 bases. Trimming at V came to 1 base and at J to 2 bases, leaving 2 bases not matched to a gene. CDR1 LGHNA and CDR2 YSLEER come from the germline V gene. CDR3 length: 15 amino acids. The CDR3, as DNA: TGCGCCAGCAGCCAAGGGCTAGCGGGAGCCTACGAGCAGTACTTC. Encoded protein: CASSQGLAGAYEQYF.

This rearrangement joins TRBV9 to TRBJ1-1, with D possibly matching TRBD1 (5 bases). The V end was cut by 3 bases, the J end by 5 bases, with 14 bases between. The CDR3 runs 14 residues. Per germline, CDR1 SGDLS and CDR2 YYNGEE. The CDR3 protein is CASSALAGGTEAFF. The CDR3 DNA sequence: TGTGCCAGCAGCGCTCTAGCGGGGGGAACTGAAGCTTTCTTT.

The chain recombines TRBV30 with TRBJ2-7; 11 positions agree with TRBD2. Germline CDR1 and CDR2: GTSNPN and SVGIG (reference sequence). The CDR3 has 16 residues. Trimming removed 2 bases from V and 5 bases from J; junction bases left unmatched: 11. The CDR3 is CAWSPDSGRVPNEQYF. CDR3 DNA: TGTGCCTGGAGTCCTGATAGCGGGAGGGTTCCCAACGAGCAGTACTTC.

This clone was observed a single time. The genes are TRBV10-3 and TRBJ1-5; 9 nucleotides align to TRBD1. This CDR3 has 17 residues. The V segment lost 5 bases and the J segment 0 bases; nucleotides outside the gene matches: 8. Germline V CDR1 and CDR2: ENHRY, SYGVKD. The CDR3 bases are TGTGCCATCAGTAACACGACAGGGGGTTATAGCAATCAGCCCCAGCATTTT. This gives the protein CAISNTTGGYSNQPQHF.

Only one count was recorded for this clone. V gene TRBV27 combines with J gene TRBJ2-1; D is perhaps TRBD1 (6 bases). The CDR3 sequence is 16 residues long. Trimming removed 5 bases at V and 3 bases at J, with 17 bases between. Germline V gives CDR1 MNHEY, CDR2 SMNVEV (reference sequence). CDR3: CASSPSRQDFYNEQFF. The CDR3 DNA is TGTGCCAGCAGTCCCTCCAGACAGGACTTCTACAATGAGCAGTTCTTC.

V usage is TRBV6-5 and J usage is TRBJ2-3; a weak D match, TRBD1 (7 bases). V was cut by 0 bases and J by 0 bases, with 10 bases left in between. This CDR3 contains 16 residues. CDR1 and CDR2 (germline): MNHEY, SVGAGI. The CDR3: CASSYSTGTSTDTQYF. In DNA form, the CDR3 reads TGTGCCAGCAGTTACTCGACAGGGACTAGCACAGATACGCAGTATTTT.

V is TRBV7-2 and J is TRBJ2-7; possible D gene TRBD2, 5 bases. V dropped 0 bases and J dropped 4 bases, with 10 bases sitting between them. The CDR3 has 14 amino acids. The germline CDR1 and CDR2 sequences are SGHTA and FQGNSA. Written as DNA, the CDR3 is TGTGCCAGCAGCTTAGCCGGGGTGTCGTACGAGCAGTACTTC. This encodes CASSLAGVSYEQYF.

The chain carries TRBV19 and TRBJ1-5; D might be TRBD1 (5 bases). The CDR3 loop spans 14 amino acids. V lost 5 bases, J lost 4 bases, and 12 bases lay in between. Germline values: CDR1 LNHDA, CDR2 SQIVND (reference sequence). In nucleotides, the CDR3 is TGTGCCAGTAGTGAGGACACCGGGAATCAGCCCCAGCATTTT. Amino acids: CASSEDTGNQPQHF.

This clone was observed once. V gene TRBV25-1 combines with J gene TRBJ2-7, with D possibly TRBD2 on 5 matching bases. Trimming shortened V by 10 bases and J by 3 bases, and 10 bases separated the two germline ends. CDR3 length equals 11 residues. CDR1 MGHDK and CDR2 SYGVNS come from the germline V gene. As DNA, the CDR3 is TGTGCCACCGACGGGGTCTACGAGCAGTACTTC. Protein product: CATDGVYEQYF.

V and J are TRBV6-5 and TRBJ2-1; D is unresolved. Trimming stripped 4 bases from V and 9 bases from J, with 10 bases between. This CDR3 comprises 12 residues. Germline V CDR1 and CDR2: MNHEY, SVGAGI. CDR3 amino acids: CASSFPLGEQFF. The CDR3 region has the DNA TGTGCCAGCAGTTTCCCCCTAGGTGAGCAGTTCTTC.

This clone was picked up one time. V gene TRBV4-2 combines with J gene TRBJ2-7; D possibly corresponds to TRBD2 (6 bases). Germline lookup yields CDR1 LGHNA and CDR2 YNFKEQ. Trimming shortened V by 4 bases and J by 7 bases, and 14 bases separated the two germline ends. The CDR3 has 13 residues. This CDR3 reads CASSLGGRGEQYF. CDR3 nucleotide sequence: TGTGCCAGCAGCCTCGGAGGGCGCGGGGAGCAGTACTTC.

The rearrangement links TRBV4-1 to TRBJ2-2; TRBD1 might be the D (6 bases). This CDR3 region has 15 residues. V gave up 4 bases and J gave up 4 bases, with 13 bases separating them. Germline V CDR1 and CDR2: MGHRA, YSYEKL. CDR3 nucleotide sequence: TGCGCCAGCAGCCGATCACAGGGCAGCACCGGGGAGCTGTTTTTT. This sequence encodes CASSRSQGSTGELFF.

The chain has TRBV2 and TRBJ1-1; maybe TRBD1 (6 bases). Germline CDR1 and CDR2: SNHLY and FYNNEI. The CDR3 totals 14 residues. Trimming removed 1 base at V and 5 bases at J, with 11 bases between. CDR3 sequence reads: CASSEEGHGTEAFF. The CDR3 DNA follows: TGTGCCAGCAGTGAAGAGGGACATGGGACTGAAGCTTTCTTT.

The J gene is TRBJ2-3, the V gene TRBV7-9; 9 bases agree with TRBD2. The V segment lost 6 bases and the J segment 0 bases; nucleotides outside the gene matches: 7. Germline V CDR1 and CDR2: SEHNR, FQNEAQ (reference sequence). This CDR3 region has 16 residues. The CDR3 coding sequence is TGTGCCAGCAGACCCCCTAGCGGGGCTAGCACAGATACGCAGTATTTT. Translated, it gives CASRPPSGASTDTQYF.

CDR3 bases: TGTGCCAGCAGCGTAGCGCTAGCGGGAGGAGGGGCACAAGAGACCCAGTACTTC. Encoded protein: CASSVALAGGGAQETQYF. V gene TRBV9 combines with J gene TRBJ2-5, with TRBD2 identical over 11 bases. The CDR3 extends over 18 amino acids. The ends lost 0 bases at V and 2 bases at J; junction bases unmatched: 9. Germline-derived CDR1 and CDR2 are SGDLS and YYNGEE.

In DNA, the CDR3 is TGTGCCAGCAGCTTTCTGGTCTCGCGTTACTATAGGGGCAATGAGCAGTTCTTC. It encodes CASSFLVSRYYRGNEQFF. V usage is TRBV7-9 and J usage is TRBJ2-1; maybe TRBD1 (5 bases). V was clipped by 3 bases and J by 6 bases, with 24 bases between them. Germline V gives CDR1 SEHNR, CDR2 FQNEAQ (reference sequence). The CDR3 length is 18 residues.